This T cell receptor (beta chain) comes out of a study of early T cells in non-severe SARS-CoV-2 infection listed by TCRdb under 2021. Notes on the research overall: TCR sequencing used bulk RNA from unsorted whole blood, so alpha and beta chains could not be paired. The full study reports these points: VDJdb matching was skewed toward anti-spike CD8 responses, so virus-specific expansions were likely underestimated and private and CD4 specificities were missed.

This was a case-control study nested in a cohort of healthcare workers in London, UK, who had nasopharyngeal swab PCR tests and blood samples taken every week. Healthcare workers were enrolled in the week of the UK lockdown, from 23 to 31 March 2020, and were followed every week for up to roughly 16 weeks. Only a few counts were recorded for this clonotype. No cognate antigen has been identified for it. Per-nucleotide qualities are absent, and no much larger clonotype sits a single base away. Library construction relied on 5' RACE. Sequenced using a NextSeq 500. To correct for sequencing error and PCR bias, the TCR library protocol tagged individual cDNA molecules with unique molecular identifiers. TCR alpha and beta chains were both sequenced, and the abundances of alpha and beta sequences in each sample were closely correlated with each other. Processing in the source paper ran as follows. Decombinator V4 was used to perform V gene, J gene and CDR3 annotation of TCR sequences. Expanded TCRs were defined as changing significantly between any two time points under a Poisson model with p below 0.0001. TCR abundances were normalised to the total number of TCRs sequenced per sample and expressed as counts per million. MAIT TCRs were defined by TRAV1-2 paired with TRAJ12, TRAJ20 or TRAJ33, and iNKT TCRs by TRAV10 paired with TRAJ18. VDJdb, accessed on 1 November 2021, was searched for TCRs annotated for CMV, EBV and SARS-CoV-2, and TCRs annotated for more than one antigen were excluded. Through fastp at Q25 and MiXCR, TCRdb rebuilt clones from the public reads, retaining in-frame beta chains. Each CDR3 protein appears once, grouped with its most common genes and DNA. TCRdb assigned the V and J calls; the authors' analysis was not used. In this sample the table shows under 20,000 distinct CDR3 sequences, more than 4.5% of which occur a single time. The ten largest clones take up roughly 7% of the sample.

V lost 3 bases and J lost 4 bases, and the count of bases not matched to a germline gene is 7. From the cysteine through the phenylalanine, the CDR3 covers 16 amino acids. CDR3 DNA only is kept here, 48 bases in frame from base 1. CDR1 and CDR2 are drawn from the germline V gene: MDHEN, SYDVKM. The sequencing sample was made of whole blood. The TCR originated in an adult who was a healthcare worker with PCR-confirmed SARS-CoV-2 infection or an uninfected control (not recorded which). This receptor chain uses TRBV28 and TRBJ1-3, with 9 central nucleotides matching TRBD1. The sequence in DNA is TGTGCCAGCAGTTTCCCAGGAGGGACAGGGGGAAACACCATATATTTT. It translates to CASSFPGGTGGNTIYF.